The source of this TCR beta chain is a study of CD8 T cells in Susac syndrome. The V end lost 2 bases, the J end lost 6 bases, and 6 bases lay between the germline ends. The length of the CDR3 is 12 residues. RNA in amounts of about 0.5 to 1 ug was reverse transcribed with random hexamers. A single record per CDR3 protein comes from TCRdb applying MiXCR to the immunoSEQ multiplex PCR reads. The sample yields about 110,000 distinct CDR3 sequences, roughly 95% seen once. The rearrangement links TRBV12-3 or TRBV12-4 to TRBJ2-3; D is unclear. This TCR was sampled from a human donor in good health. Sequenced input: CD4+ T cells from PBMCs. CDR3 region: CASSLFDDTQYF. CDR3 coding DNA: TGTGCCAGCAGTTTATTCGATGATACGCAGTATTTT.